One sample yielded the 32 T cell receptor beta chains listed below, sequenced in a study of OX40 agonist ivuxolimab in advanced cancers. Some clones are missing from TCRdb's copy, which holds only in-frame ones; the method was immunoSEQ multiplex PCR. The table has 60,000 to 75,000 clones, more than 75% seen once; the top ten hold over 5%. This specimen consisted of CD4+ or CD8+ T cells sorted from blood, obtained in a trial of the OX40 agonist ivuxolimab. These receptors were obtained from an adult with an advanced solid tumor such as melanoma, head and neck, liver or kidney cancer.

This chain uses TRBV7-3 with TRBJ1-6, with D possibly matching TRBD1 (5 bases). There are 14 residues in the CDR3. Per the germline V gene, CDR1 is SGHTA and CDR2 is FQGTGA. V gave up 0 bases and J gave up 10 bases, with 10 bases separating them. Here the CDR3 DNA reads TGTGCCAGCAGCTTAACGCCAGGGAACTCACCCCTCCACTTT. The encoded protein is CASSLTPGNSPLHF.

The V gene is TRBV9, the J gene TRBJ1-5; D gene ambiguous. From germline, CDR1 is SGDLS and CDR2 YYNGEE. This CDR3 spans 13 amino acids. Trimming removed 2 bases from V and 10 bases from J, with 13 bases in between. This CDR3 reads CASSVGQTGPQHF. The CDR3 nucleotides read TGTGCCAGCAGCGTGGGCCAAACGGGCCCCCAGCATTTT.

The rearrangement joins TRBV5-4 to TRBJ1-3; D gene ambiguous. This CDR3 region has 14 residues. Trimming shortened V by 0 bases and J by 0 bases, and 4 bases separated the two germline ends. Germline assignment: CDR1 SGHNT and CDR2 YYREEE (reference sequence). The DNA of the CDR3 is TGTGCCAGCAGCTTGGGGAGCTCTGGAAACACCATATATTTT. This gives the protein CASSLGSSGNTIYF.

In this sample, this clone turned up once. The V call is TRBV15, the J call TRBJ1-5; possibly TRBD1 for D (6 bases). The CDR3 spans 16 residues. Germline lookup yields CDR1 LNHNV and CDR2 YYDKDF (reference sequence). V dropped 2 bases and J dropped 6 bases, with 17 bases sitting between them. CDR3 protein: CATSRSREGGGQPQHF. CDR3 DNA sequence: TGTGCCACCAGCAGATCTAGGGAAGGGGGAGGTCAGCCCCAGCATTTT.

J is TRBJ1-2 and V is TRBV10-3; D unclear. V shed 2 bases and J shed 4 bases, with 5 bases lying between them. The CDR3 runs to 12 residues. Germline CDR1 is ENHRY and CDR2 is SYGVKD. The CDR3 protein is CAISEGFYGYTF. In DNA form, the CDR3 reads TGTGCCATCAGTGAGGGCTTCTATGGCTACACCTTC.

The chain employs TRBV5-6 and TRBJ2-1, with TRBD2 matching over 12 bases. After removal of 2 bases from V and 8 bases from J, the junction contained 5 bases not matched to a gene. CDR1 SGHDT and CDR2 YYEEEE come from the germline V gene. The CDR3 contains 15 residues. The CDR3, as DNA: TGTGCCAGCAGCTTAGACGCTAGCGGGGGGGATGAGCAGTTCTTC. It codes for CASSLDASGGDEQFF.

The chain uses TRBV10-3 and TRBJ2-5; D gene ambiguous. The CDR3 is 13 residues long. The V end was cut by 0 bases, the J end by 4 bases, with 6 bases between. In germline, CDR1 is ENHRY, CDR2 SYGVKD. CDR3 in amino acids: CAISESGSETQYF. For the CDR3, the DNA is TGTGCCATCAGTGAGTCCGGGTCAGAGACCCAGTACTTC.

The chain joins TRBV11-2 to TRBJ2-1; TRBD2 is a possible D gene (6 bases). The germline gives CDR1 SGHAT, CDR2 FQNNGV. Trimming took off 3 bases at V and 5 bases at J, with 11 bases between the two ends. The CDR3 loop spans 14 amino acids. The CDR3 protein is CASSLGGAHNEQFF. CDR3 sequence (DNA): TGTGCCAGCAGCTTGGGGGGAGCCCACAATGAGCAGTTCTTC.

The CDR3 nucleotides are TGCGCCAGCAGCTTTGGCAGCCTTATCTCGAACACCGGGGAGCTGTTTTTT. It specifies CASSFGSLISNTGELFF. This chain connects TRBV5-1 to TRBJ2-2; D is ambiguous. Germline CDR1 SGHRS, CDR2 YFSETQ. V lost 2 bases to trimming and J lost 0 bases, with 14 bases between them. The CDR3 runs 17 residues.

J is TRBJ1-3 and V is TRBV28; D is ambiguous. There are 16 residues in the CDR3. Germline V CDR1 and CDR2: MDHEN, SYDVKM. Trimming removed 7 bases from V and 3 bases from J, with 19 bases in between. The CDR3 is CASNHPTMESGNTIYF. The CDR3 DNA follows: TGTGCCAGCAACCACCCCACCATGGAGAGTGGAAACACCATATATTTT.

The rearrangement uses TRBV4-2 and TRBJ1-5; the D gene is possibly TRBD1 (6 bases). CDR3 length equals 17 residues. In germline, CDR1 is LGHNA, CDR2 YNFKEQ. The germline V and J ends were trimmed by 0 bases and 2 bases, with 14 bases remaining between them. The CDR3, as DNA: TGTGCCAGCAGCCAAGATCTTACAGGGAGGCGCAATCAGCCCCAGCATTTT. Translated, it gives CASSQDLTGRRNQPQHF.

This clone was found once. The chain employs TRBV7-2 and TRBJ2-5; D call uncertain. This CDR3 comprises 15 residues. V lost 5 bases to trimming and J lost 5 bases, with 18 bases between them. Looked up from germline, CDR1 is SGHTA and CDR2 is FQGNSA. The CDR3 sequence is CASSLTFGVWETQYF. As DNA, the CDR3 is TGTGCCAGCAGCCTAACATTTGGGGTGTGGGAGACCCAGTACTTC.

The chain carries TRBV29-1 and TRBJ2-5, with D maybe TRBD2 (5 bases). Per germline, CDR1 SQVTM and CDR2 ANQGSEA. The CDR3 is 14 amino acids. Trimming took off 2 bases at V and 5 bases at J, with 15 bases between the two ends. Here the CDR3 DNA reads TGCAGCGTTGAATCGGCGGGCTTCGGGGAGACCCAGTACTTC. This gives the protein CSVESAGFGETQYF.

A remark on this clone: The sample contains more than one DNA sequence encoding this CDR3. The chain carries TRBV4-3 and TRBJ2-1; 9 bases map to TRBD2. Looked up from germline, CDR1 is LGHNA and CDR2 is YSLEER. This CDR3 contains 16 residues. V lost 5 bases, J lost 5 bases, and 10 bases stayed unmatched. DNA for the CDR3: TGCGCCAGCAGCGAGGATCCGGGACTAGCAGACAATGAGCAGTTCTTC. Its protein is CASSEDPGLADNEQFF.

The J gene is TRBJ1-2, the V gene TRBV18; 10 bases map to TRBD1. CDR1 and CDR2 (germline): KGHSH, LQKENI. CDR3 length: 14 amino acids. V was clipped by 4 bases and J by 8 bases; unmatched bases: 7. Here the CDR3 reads CASSQSGQGQGYTF. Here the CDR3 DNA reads TGTGCCAGCTCACAATCGGGACAGGGGCAAGGCTACACCTTC.

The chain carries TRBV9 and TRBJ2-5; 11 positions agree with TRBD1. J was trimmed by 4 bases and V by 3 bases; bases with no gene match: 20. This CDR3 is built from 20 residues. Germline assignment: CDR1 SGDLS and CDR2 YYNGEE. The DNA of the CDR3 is TGTGCCAGCAGCGCTAATTCTGGGGACAGGGGGTATCGCGCTGGAGAGACCCAGTACTTC. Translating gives CASSANSGDRGYRAGETQYF.

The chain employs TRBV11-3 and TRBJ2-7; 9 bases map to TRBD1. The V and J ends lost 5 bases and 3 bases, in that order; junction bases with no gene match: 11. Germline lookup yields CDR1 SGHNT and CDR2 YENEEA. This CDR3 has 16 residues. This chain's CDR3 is CASSPHSGTGNYEQYF. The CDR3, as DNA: TGTGCCAGCAGCCCCCACTCCGGGACAGGGAACTACGAGCAGTACTTC.

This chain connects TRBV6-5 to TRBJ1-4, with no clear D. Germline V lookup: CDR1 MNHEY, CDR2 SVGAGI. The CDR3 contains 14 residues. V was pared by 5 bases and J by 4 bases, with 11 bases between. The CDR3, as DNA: TGTGCCAGCAGTCCCGGGCTGTTTAATGAAAAACTGTTTTTT. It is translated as CASSPGLFNEKLFF.

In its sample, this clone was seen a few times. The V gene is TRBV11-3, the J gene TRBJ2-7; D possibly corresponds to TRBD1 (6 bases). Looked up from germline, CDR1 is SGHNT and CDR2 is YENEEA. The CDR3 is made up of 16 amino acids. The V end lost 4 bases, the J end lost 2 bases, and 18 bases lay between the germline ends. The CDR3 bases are TGTGCCAGCAGCTCAGGGGCCCTCAGTAAGACCTACGAGCAGTACTTC. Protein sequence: CASSSGALSKTYEQYF.

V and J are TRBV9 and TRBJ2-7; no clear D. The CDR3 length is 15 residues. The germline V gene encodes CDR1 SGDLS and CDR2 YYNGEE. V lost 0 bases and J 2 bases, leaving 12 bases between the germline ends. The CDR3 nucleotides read TGTGCCAGCAGCGTAGTCCCAGCGCCGACCTACGAGCAGTACTTC. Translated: CASSVVPAPTYEQYF.

CDR3: CASSTGQGSIDEQFF. In DNA, the CDR3 is TGTGCCAGCAGCACCGGACAGGGTTCGATCGATGAGCAGTTCTTC. The V call is TRBV7-2, the J call TRBJ2-1, with 8 bases matching TRBD1. The junction had 11 bases not matched to a gene; V was cut back by 5 bases and J by 8 bases. The CDR3 length is 15 residues. CDR1 and CDR2 (germline): SGHTA, FQGNSA.

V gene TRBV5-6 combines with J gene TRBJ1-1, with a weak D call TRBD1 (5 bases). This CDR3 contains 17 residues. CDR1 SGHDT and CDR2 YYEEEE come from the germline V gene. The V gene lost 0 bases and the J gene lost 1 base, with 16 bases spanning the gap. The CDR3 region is CASSLAFRGLRNTEAFF. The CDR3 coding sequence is TGTGCCAGCAGCTTGGCTTTCCGGGGACTACGGAACACTGAAGCTTTCTTT.

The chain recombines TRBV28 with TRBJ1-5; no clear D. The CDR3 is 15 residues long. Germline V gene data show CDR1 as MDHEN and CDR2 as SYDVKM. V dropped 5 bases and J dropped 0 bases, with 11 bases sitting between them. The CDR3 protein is CASSPLIGSNQPQHF. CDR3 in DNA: TGTGCCAGCAGTCCCCTAATCGGTAGCAATCAGCCCCAGCATTTT.

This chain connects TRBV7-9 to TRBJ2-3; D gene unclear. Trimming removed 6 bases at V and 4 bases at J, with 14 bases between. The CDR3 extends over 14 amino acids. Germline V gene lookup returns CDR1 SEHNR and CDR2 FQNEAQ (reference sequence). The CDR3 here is CASRHSLGADTQYF. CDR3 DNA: TGTGCCAGCAGACACTCGCTTGGGGCAGATACGCAGTATTTT.

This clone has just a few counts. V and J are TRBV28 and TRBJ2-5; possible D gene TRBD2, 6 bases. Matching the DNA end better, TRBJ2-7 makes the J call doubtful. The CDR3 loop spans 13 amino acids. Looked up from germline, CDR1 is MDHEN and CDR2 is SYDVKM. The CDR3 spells CASTPGGHYEQYF. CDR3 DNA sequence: TGTGCCAGCACCCCCGGGGGTCACTACGAGCAGTACTTC.

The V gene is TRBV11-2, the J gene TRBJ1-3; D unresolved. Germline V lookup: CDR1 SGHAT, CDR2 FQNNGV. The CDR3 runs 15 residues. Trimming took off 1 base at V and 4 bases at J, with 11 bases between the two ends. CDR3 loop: CASSLGPEVGNTIYF. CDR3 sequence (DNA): TGTGCCAGCAGCTTAGGACCCGAGGTGGGAAACACCATATATTTT.

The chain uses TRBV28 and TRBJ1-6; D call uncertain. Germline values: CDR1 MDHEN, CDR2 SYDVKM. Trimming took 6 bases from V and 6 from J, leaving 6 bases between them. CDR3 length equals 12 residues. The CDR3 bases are TGTGCCAGCAGGTCCCTTAATTCACCCCTCCACTTT. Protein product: CASRSLNSPLHF.

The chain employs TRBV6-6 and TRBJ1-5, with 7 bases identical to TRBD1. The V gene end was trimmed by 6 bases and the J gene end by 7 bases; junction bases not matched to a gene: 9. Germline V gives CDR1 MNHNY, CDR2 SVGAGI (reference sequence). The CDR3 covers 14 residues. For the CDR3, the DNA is TGTGCCAGCAGGCACAGGGGAGGAGGGCAGCCCCAGCATTTT. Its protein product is CASRHRGGGQPQHF.

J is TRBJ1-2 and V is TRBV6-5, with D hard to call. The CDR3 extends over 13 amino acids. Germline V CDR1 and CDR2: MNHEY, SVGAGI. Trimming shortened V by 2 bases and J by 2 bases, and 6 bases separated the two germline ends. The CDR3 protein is CASSYDQNYGYTF. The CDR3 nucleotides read TGTGCCAGCAGTTACGATCAGAACTATGGCTACACCTTC.

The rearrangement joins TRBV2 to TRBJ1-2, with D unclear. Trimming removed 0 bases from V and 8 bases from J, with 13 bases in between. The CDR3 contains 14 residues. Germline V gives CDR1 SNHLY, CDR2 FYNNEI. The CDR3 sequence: CASSEAHGVSGYTF. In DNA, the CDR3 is TGTGCCAGCAGTGAAGCGCATGGGGTCTCCGGCTACACCTTC. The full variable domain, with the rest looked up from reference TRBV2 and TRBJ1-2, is EPEVTQTPSHQVTQMGQEVILRCVPISNHLYFYWYRQILGQKVEFLVSFYNNEISEKSEIFDDQFSVERPDGSNFTLKIRSTKLEDSAMYFCASSEAHGVSGYTFGSGTRLTVV.

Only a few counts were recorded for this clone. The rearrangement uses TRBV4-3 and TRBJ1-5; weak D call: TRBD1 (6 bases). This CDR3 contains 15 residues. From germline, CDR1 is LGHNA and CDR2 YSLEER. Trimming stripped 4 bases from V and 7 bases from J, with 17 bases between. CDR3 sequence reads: CASSPRRGGSQPQHF. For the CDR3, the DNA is TGCGCCAGCAGCCCTAGAAGGGGGGGAAGCCAGCCCCAGCATTTT.

In nucleotides, the CDR3 is TGTGCCAGCAGCTTAATGTTAGCGAGGGCAGATACGCAGTATTTT. It yields the protein CASSLMLARADTQYF. J is TRBJ2-3 and V is TRBV7-2, with D possibly being TRBD2 (5 bases). From germline, CDR1 is SGHTA and CDR2 FQGNSA. V shed 2 bases and J shed 4 bases, with 13 bases lying between them. This CDR3 region has 15 residues.